Presented here are 21 T cell receptor beta chains from one specimen sequenced in a study of regulatory T cells in long-lasting Graves disease. For TCR beta, libraries came from iRepertoire HTBI primers and Arm-PCR of CDR3 regions. From the multiplex PCR reads, TCRdb called clonotypes with MiXCR, one entry per CDR3 protein. The sample yields 380,000 or so distinct CDR3 sequences, 15% to 20% seen once. Time point reported: newly diagnosed GD, antithyroid drugs for less than 3 months. Following extraction of RNA from PBMCs, that RNA was used to make the TCR library. In addition, the sample was reused for a study of T cells in Graves' hyperthyroidism and ophthalmopathy.

The sequenced sample was peripheral blood mononuclear cells (PBMCs), obtained at new diagnosis, from a patient treated with antithyroid drugs. These receptors were obtained from a woman under 30 with Graves disease.

This clonotype was recorded a few times. This chain connects TRBV5-1 to TRBJ2-3, with TRBD2 matching 8 bases. Per germline, CDR1 SGHRS and CDR2 YFSETQ. The CDR3 sequence is 16 residues long. V was clipped by 0 bases and J by 0 bases; unmatched bases: 3. The CDR3 loop is CASSLAERGSTDTQYF. CDR3 nucleotide sequence: TGCGCCAGCAGCTTGGCCGAGCGGGGGAGCACAGATACGCAGTATTTT. Combining the CDR3 with reference TRBV5-1 and TRBJ2-3 gives the whole variable domain KAGVTQTPRYLIKTRGQQVTLSCSPISGHRSVSWYQQTPGQGLQFLFEYFSETQRNKGNFPGRFSGRQFSNSRSEMNVSTLELGDSALYLCASSLAERGSTDTQYFGPGTRLTVL.

Only a few counts were recorded for this clonotype. CDR3 DNA sequence: TGTGCCAGCAGTCTGGGGCCCTTACAGTCCCTTAATTCACCCCTCCACTTT. Translation gives CASSLGPLQSLNSPLHF. The chain links TRBV2 to TRBJ1-6; maybe TRBD1 (5 bases). CDR3 size: 17 residues. The V gene lost 5 bases and the J gene lost 6 bases, with 20 bases spanning the gap. Germline CDR1 reads SNHLY; CDR2 reads FYNNEI. Looking up the rest from reference TRBV2 and TRBJ1-6 gives the full variable domain: EPEVTQTPSHQVTQMGQEVILRCVPISNHLYFYWYRQILGQKVEFLVSFYNNEISEKSEIFDDQFSVERPDGSNFTLKIRSTKLEDSAMYFCASSLGPLQSLNSPLHFGNGTRLTVT.

The sample holds many counts of this clonotype. V is TRBV6-1 and J is TRBJ2-5; 7 bases map to TRBD1. Per the germline V gene, CDR1 is MNHNS and CDR2 is SASEGT. CDR3 length equals 13 residues. V lost 4 bases and J lost 5; bases outside the gene matches: 4. CDR3 DNA sequence: TGTGCCAGCAGTGGACAGGGTACGGAGACCCAGTACTTC. As protein: CASSGQGTETQYF.

J is TRBJ1-2 and V is TRBV5-1; TRBD1 agrees at 7 bases. V dropped 3 bases and J dropped 4; count of bases not matched to a gene: 6. Germline V lookup: CDR1 SGHRS, CDR2 YFSETQ. This CDR3 comprises 14 residues. This CDR3 reads CASSWDSTSYGYTF. The CDR3 DNA follows: TGCGCCAGCAGCTGGGACAGCACCAGCTATGGCTACACCTTC.

This clonotype was found a few times. The chain employs TRBV29-1 and TRBJ1-1; D is possibly TRBD1 (5 bases). Deletions cut 0 bases from V and 1 base from J, with 6 bases between. Germline V gene data show CDR1 as SQVTM and CDR2 as ANQGSEA. The length of the CDR3 is 13 residues. CDR3 bases: TGCAGCGTTGAAGAGGGGGGGAACACTGAAGCTTTCTTT. This codes for CSVEEGGNTEAFF.

About this clonotype: One base away lies a much larger clone, so this may be a sequencing read error. This chain links TRBV6-2 or TRBV6-3 with TRBJ1-1; D remains unclear. From germline, CDR1 is MNHEY and CDR2 SVGEGT. V lost 5 bases, J lost 5 bases, and 15 bases lay in between. The CDR3 runs 14 residues. CDR3 DNA: TGTGCCAGCAGTGAAGAGGGTGTAGCGACTGAAGCTTTCTTT. Protein sequence: CASSEEGVATEAFF.

There are many counts of this clonotype. The genes are TRBV10-3 and TRBJ2-5; tentatively, D is TRBD1 or TRBD2 (5 bases each). Germline assignment: CDR1 ENHRY and CDR2 SYGVKD. Trimming shortened V by 8 bases and J by 2 bases, and 12 bases separated the two germline ends. The CDR3 has 13 amino acids. The CDR3 region has the DNA TGTGCCATCGCGATGGGACGTCAAGAGACCCAGTACTTC. Translated, it gives CAIAMGRQETQYF.

CDR3 DNA: TGTGCCAGCAGTGAAGCAACCTACAATGAGCAGTTCTTC. This codes for CASSEATYNEQFF. This chain joins TRBV25-1 and TRBJ2-1, with D unresolved. V was trimmed by 2 bases and J by 2 bases, leaving 4 bases between them. The CDR3 length is 13 residues. The V gene's germline CDR1 is MGHDK and CDR2 SYGVNS.

The J gene is TRBJ2-5, the V gene TRBV20-1; 12 nucleotides line up with TRBD2. This CDR3 comprises 15 residues. Germline V lookup: CDR1 DFQATT, CDR2 SNEGSKA (reference sequence). The trim removed 2 bases at V and 4 bases at J, leaving 5 bases unmatched. This chain's CDR3 is CSARPTSGGGETQYF. DNA of the CDR3: TGCAGTGCTAGACCGACTAGCGGGGGAGGAGAGACCCAGTACTTC.

This clonotype was counted ten times or more. V usage is TRBV5-1 and J usage is TRBJ2-1, with 11 bases fitting TRBD2. Per the germline V gene, CDR1 is SGHRS and CDR2 is YFSETQ. The CDR3 covers 15 residues. V trimming: 5 bases; J trimming: 4 bases; junction bases outside the gene matches: 5. CDR3 DNA: TGCGCCAGCAGACCGACTAGCGGGACATACAATGAGCAGTTCTTC. Encoded protein: CASRPTSGTYNEQFF.

Turning to this clonotype: A single base separates this from a much larger clone, so it may be a read error. The gene calls are TRBV5-1 and TRBJ1-4, with D perhaps matching TRBD1 (6 bases). V lost 2 bases, J lost 6 bases, and 14 bases lay in between. This CDR3 comprises 15 residues. The germline V gene encodes CDR1 SGHRS and CDR2 YFSETQ. CDR3 sequence (DNA): TGCGCCAGCAGCTTAATAGGGGGTTGGCATGAAAAACTGTTTTTT. Encoded protein: CASSLIGGWHEKLFF.

This clonotype was counted at least ten times. The rearrangement joins TRBV5-1 to TRBJ2-1; no definite D call. Trimming took 4 bases from V and 5 from J, leaving 19 bases between them. Germline V gene lookup returns CDR1 SGHRS and CDR2 YFSETQ. The CDR3 is 16 amino acids. The DNA for the CDR3 is TGCGCCAGCAGCCCTGGTGGCAGGATAAACAACAATGAGCAGTTCTTC. It encodes CASSPGGRINNNEQFF.

In this sample, this clonotype turned up many times. The V gene is TRBV28, the J gene TRBJ2-7; D is perhaps TRBD2 (6 bases). From germline, CDR1 is MDHEN and CDR2 SYDVKM. This CDR3 is built from 14 residues. V lost 6 bases and J 7 bases, leaving 19 bases between the germline ends. In nucleotides, the CDR3 is TGTGCCAGCAGCCGGACTACCCTGCCGGGAGAGCAGTACTTC. It encodes CASSRTTLPGEQYF.

There are many counts of this clonotype. This chain joins TRBV5-1 and TRBJ2-5; D is undetermined. Germline V gene data show CDR1 as SGHRS and CDR2 as YFSETQ. The CDR3 consists of 14 residues. For the CDR3, the DNA is TGCGCGCCAAAACCCGGCGGTCAGCAAGAGACCCAGTACTTC. Protein product: CAPKPGGQQETQYF.

The CDR3 protein is CASSSRGGSTEQFF. The CDR3 nucleotides are TGTGCCAGCAGCTCACGGGGCGGGAGCACCGAGCAGTTCTTC. The chain is built from TRBV3-1 and TRBJ2-1; 7 bases match TRBD2. Germline V gives CDR1 LGHDT, CDR2 YNNKEL (reference sequence). The CDR3 sequence is 14 residues long. V gave up 5 bases and J gave up 10 bases; unmatched junction bases: 11.

This clonotype was counted at least ten times. The chain employs TRBV28 and TRBJ1-2; D remains unclear. The CDR3 runs 13 residues. Per germline, CDR1 MDHEN and CDR2 SYDVKM. Trimming left V 3 bases short and J 4 bases short, with 9 bases between. The CDR3 DNA reads as TGTGCCAGCAGTTTGGAGGGCCGCTATGGCTACACCTTC. The encoded protein is CASSLEGRYGYTF.

In its sample, this clonotype was seen a few times. The chain is built from TRBV30 and TRBJ2-1; 8 bases are shared with TRBD1. The CDR3 runs 15 residues. The V segment lost 8 bases and the J segment 4 bases; nucleotides outside the gene matches: 13. CDR1 is GTSNPN and CDR2 is SVGIG in the germline V gene (reference sequence). CDR3 amino acids: CAGGAGTGIYNEQFF. The DNA of the CDR3 is TGTGCCGGGGGCGCGGGGACAGGCATATACAATGAGCAGTTCTTC.

The sample holds many counts of this clonotype. The J gene is TRBJ1-6, the V gene TRBV20-1; D not resolved. Germline V gene sequence: CDR1 DFQATT, CDR2 SNEGSKA (reference sequence). CDR3 size: 14 residues. Trimming took off 1 base at V and 7 bases at J, with 11 bases between the two ends. CDR3 sequence reads: CSARGASENSPLHF. The CDR3 DNA reads as TGCAGTGCTAGAGGCGCATCCGAGAATTCACCCCTCCACTTT.

This clonotype has a count of ten or more. This chain joins TRBV5-1 and TRBJ2-1; TRBD1 aligns across 10 bases. Trimming cost V 4 bases and J 7 bases; bases outside gene matches: 11. In germline, CDR1 is SGHRS, CDR2 YFSETQ. This CDR3 spans 16 amino acids. CDR3 sequence (DNA): TGCGCCAGCAGCGGGATCGGGACAGGGGTTTCTAATGAGCAGTTCTTC. Encoded protein: CASSGIGTGVSNEQFF.

This clonotype occurred many times. The chain combines TRBV12-3 or TRBV12-4 with TRBJ2-7, with 11 bases lining up with TRBD1. The CDR3 runs to 18 residues. Trimming cost V 4 bases and J 5 bases; bases outside gene matches: 16. CDR3: CASSSTRGGQGGRNEQYF. The CDR3 DNA reads as TGTGCCAGCAGTTCAACCCGGGGGGGACAGGGGGGACGGAACGAGCAGTACTTC.

This clonotype was seen many times. The CDR3 DNA follows: TGTGCCAGCAGCCCACCGAATATTCAAGAGACCCAGTACTTC. It is translated as CASSPPNIQETQYF. This chain uses TRBV3-1 with TRBJ2-5; D gene uncertain. The germline gives CDR1 LGHDT, CDR2 YNNKEL (reference sequence). Between the trimmed V and J ends, which lost 4 bases and 2 bases, there was a span of 11 bases. The CDR3 loop spans 14 amino acids.